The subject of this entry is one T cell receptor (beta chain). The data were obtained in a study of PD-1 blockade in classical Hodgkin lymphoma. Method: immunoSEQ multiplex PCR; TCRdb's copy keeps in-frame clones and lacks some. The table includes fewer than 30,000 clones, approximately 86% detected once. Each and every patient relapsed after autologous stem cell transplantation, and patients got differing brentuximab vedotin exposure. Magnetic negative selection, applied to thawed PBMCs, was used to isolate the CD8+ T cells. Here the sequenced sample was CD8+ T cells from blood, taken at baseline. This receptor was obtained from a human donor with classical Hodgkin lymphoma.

The CDR3 loop is CASSEKNPPMNTEAFF. The CDR3 DNA reads TGTGCCAGCAGTGAGAAAAACCCCCCTATGAACACTGAAGCTTTCTTT. The chain recombines TRBV6-1 with TRBJ1-1; D uncertain. Germline V gene lookup returns CDR1 MNHNS and CDR2 SASEGT. Trimming left V 3 bases short and J 0 bases short, with 14 bases between. This CDR3 has 16 residues.